The clone carrying this T cell receptor (beta chain) has a single count. Antigen unknown. Here immunoSEQ multiplex PCR was the method, and the copy in TCRdb shows in-frame clones only, minus some. The sample shows some 130,000 clones, about 91% of them seen only once. CDR3 length equals 15 residues. Germline CDR1 MNHNS, CDR2 SASEGT. V was shortened by 6 bases and J by 0 bases, with 12 bases between the two germline ends. This specimen belongs to a study of cytomegalovirus exposure and HLA in healthy donors. Study background: The approximately 120 validation repertoires, a later analysis reported, used the same platform as the approximately 650 first-cohort repertoires.

General study findings and limits: Subsequent analysis of the approximately 120 validation repertoires found a tendency for first-cohort TCR clusters to co-occur.

This TCR came from a woman between 18 and 29 years old in good health and CMV-seronegative. The rearrangement uses TRBV6-1 and TRBJ1-3, with D possibly being TRBD1 (5 bases). The specimen sequenced was PBMCs. Here the CDR3 reads CASRQTGVSGNTIYF. The CDR3 DNA sequence: TGTGCCAGCAGACAAACAGGCGTCTCTGGAAACACCATATATTTT.